This T cell receptor (beta chain) was identified during a study of shared clonotypes between healthy human individuals. This clone has just one count. The protocol was immunoSEQ multiplex PCR, while the TCRdb copy is restricted to in-frame clones and leaves out a portion. The table has millions of clones, roughly 92% seen once. J gave up 1 base and V 6 bases, and 4 bases lay outside the gene matches. The CDR3 has 15 residues. CDR1 and CDR2 (germline): MNHEY, SMNVEV (reference sequence). The sequence was collected from a man aged 18 to 35 in good health. The chain combines TRBV27 with TRBJ2-2, with TRBD2 identical over 8 bases. Sequences were obtained from naive CD4+ T cells sorted from blood. This sample's subset: CD45RA+ positively selected. The CDR3 sequence is CASRKSGGNTGELFF. The CDR3 DNA follows: TGTGCCAGCAGGAAAAGCGGGGGGAACACCGGGGAGCTGTTTTTT.